Listed below are T cell receptor beta chains from one sample, sequenced in a study of OX40 agonist ivuxolimab in advanced cancers. The protocol was immunoSEQ multiplex PCR, while the TCRdb copy is restricted to in-frame clones and leaves out a portion. The sample includes approximately 13,000 clones, 75% to 90% of them seen just once. The material was CD4+ or CD8+ T cells sorted from blood, obtained in a trial of the OX40 agonist ivuxolimab. The receptors come from an adult with an advanced solid tumor such as melanoma, head and neck, liver or kidney cancer. Each CDR3 is given with its conserved first and last residue. D genes are given only for firm matches.

len | d_gene | j_gene | v_gene | CDR3aa
16 | TRBD2 | TRBJ2-7 | TRBV4-1 | CASSHDPGLATYEQYF
15 | TRBD2 | TRBJ2-3 | TRBV5-8 | CASSLGTSATDTQYF
14 | NA | TRBJ1-1 | TRBV7-6 | CASTKGTRDTEAFF
17 | TRBD2 | TRBJ2-5 | TRBV4-2 | CASSQRTSGGREETQYF
11 | NA | TRBJ1-2 | TRBV29-1 | CSVERRYGYTF
16 | NA | TRBJ2-7 | TRBV6-1 | CASSELDSYSPYEQYF
15 | TRBD1 | TRBJ2-7 | TRBV27 | CASSLGTGGINEQYF
12 | NA | TRBJ2-7 | TRBV7-9 | CASSLGSYEQYF
12 | NA | TRBJ1-2 | TRBV28 | CASTASGRSYTF
11 | NA | TRBJ1-3 | TRBV25-1 | CASSGGNTIYF
11 | NA | TRBJ1-1 | TRBV6-1 | CASSSLTEAFF
14 | NA | TRBJ2-1 | TRBV4-1 | CASSQAGMASEQFF
12 | NA | TRBJ2-1 | TRBV7-9 | CASSLGDNEQFF
17 | NA | TRBJ2-3 | TRBV7-9 | CASSAPSSLQLADTQYF
11 | NA | TRBJ2-3 | TRBV5-4 | CASSLRDTQYF
14 | TRBD2 | TRBJ2-2 | TRBV2 | CATLAGTNTGELFF
15 | TRBD1 | TRBJ2-1 | TRBV27 | CASSRGQGPYNEQFF
11 | NA | TRBJ2-1 | TRBV10-3 | CAIRIAGEQFF